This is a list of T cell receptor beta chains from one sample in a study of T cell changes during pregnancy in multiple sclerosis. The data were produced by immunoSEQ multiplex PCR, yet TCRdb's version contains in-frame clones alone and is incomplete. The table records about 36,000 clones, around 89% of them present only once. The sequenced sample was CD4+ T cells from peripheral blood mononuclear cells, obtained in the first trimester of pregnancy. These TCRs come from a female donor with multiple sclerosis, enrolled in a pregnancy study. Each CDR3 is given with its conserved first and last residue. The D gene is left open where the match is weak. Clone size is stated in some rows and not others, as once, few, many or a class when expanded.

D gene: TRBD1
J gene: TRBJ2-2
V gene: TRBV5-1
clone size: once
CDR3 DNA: TGCGCCAGCAGCTTGGCCGGGACAGGGAACACCGGGGAGCTGTTTTTT
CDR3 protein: CASSLAGTGNTGELFF

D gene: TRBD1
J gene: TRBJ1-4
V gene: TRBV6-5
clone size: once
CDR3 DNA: TGTGCCAGCAGTTCCTCCGGGACAGACTATGAAAAACTGTTTTTT
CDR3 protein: CASSSSGTDYEKLFF

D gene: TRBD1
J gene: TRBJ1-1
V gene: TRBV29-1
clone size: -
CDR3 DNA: TGCAGCGTGGGGGACAGGGAGACTGAAGCTTTCTTT
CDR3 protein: CSVGDRETEAFF

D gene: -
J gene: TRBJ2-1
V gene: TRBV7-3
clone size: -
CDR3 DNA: TGTGCCAGCAGCTTTGTAGGGAGCAATGAGCAGTTCTTC
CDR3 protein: CASSFVGSNEQFF

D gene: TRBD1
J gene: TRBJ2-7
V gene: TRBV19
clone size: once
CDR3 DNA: TGTGCCAGTAGCACCGGGACAGGGGGTGCCTACGAGCAGTACTTC
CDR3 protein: CASSTGTGGAYEQYF

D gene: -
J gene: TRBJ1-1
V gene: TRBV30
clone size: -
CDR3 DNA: TGTGCCTGCTCCCGGGGGATGAACACTGAAGCTTTCTTT
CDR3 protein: CACSRGMNTEAFF

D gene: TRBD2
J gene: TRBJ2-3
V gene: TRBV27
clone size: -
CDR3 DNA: TGTGCCAGCAGTCCTCGGACAGTTACTGGGACTAGCCGGGTAGATACGCAGTATTTT
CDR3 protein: CASSPRTVTGTSRVDTQYF

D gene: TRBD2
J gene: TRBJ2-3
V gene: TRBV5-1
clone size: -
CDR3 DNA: TGCGCCAGCAGCAGCGGGACTAGCGGTAGCACAGATACGCAGTATTTT
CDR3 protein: CASSSGTSGSTDTQYF

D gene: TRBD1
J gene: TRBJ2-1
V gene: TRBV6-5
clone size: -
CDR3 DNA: TGTGCCAGCCGGGACAGGGGGGTCTACAATGAGCAGTTCTTC
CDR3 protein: CASRDRGVYNEQFF

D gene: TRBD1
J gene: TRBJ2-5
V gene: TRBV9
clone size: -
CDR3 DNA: TGTGCCAGCAGCGTAGGGACAGGGAGTCAAGAGACCCAGTACTTC
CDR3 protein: CASSVGTGSQETQYF

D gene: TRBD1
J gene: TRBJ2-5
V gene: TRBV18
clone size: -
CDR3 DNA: TGTGCCAGCTCACCACGTAACCGGGGCCTACAGGGGGAGACCCAGTACTTC
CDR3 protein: CASSPRNRGLQGETQYF

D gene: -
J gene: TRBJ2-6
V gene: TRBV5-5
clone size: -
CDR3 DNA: TGTGCCAGCAGCGCACAGGGCTCTGGGGCCAACGTCCTGACTTTC
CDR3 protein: CASSAQGSGANVLTF

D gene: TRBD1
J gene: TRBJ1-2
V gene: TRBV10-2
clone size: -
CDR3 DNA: TGCGCCAGCAGCCCGGACAGGAACTATGGCTACACCTTC
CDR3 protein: CASSPDRNYGYTF

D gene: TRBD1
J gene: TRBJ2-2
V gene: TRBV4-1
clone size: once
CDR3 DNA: TGCGCCAGCAGCCAAAAGGGGGCCAACACCGGGGAGCTGTTTTTT
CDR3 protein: CASSQKGANTGELFF

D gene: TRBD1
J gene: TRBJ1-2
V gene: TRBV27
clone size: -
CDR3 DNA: TGTGCCAGCAGTTACAGGACAGGGCCGAGCTATGGCTACACCTTC
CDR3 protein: CASSYRTGPSYGYTF

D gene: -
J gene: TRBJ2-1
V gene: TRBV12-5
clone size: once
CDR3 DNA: TGTGCTAGTGGTTTGTTCCCGAGCTCCTACAATGAGCAGTTCTTC
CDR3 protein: CASGLFPSSYNEQFF

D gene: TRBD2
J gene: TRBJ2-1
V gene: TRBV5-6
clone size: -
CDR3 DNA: TGTGCCAGCAGCTTGTATTCCAGCGGGAGTGCAAATGAGCAGTTCTTC
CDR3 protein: CASSLYSSGSANEQFF

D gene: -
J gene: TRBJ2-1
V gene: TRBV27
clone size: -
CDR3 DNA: TGTGCCAGCAGCGTATTCGGGGGTTCCGAGCAGTTCTTC
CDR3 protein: CASSVFGGSEQFF

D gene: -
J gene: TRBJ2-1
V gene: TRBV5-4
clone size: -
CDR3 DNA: TGTGCCAGCAGCTTGGTCAGGGGGGCGCGTTCTGAGCAGTTCTTC
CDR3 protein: CASSLVRGARSEQFF

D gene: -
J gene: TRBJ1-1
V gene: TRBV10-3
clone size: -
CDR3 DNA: TGTGCCATCAGTGGGGGGACGGGGGCTGAAGCTTTCTTT
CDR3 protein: CAISGGTGAEAFF

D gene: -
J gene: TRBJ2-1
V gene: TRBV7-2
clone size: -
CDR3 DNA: TGTGCCAGCAGCTTAAGCGCGACTACCAACAATGAGCAGTTCTTC
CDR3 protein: CASSLSATTNNEQFF

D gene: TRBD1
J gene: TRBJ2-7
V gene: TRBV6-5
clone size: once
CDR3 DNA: TGTGCCAGCAGTTACACCCGGGACAGGGTGAGTCTGTACTTC
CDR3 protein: CASSYTRDRVSLYF

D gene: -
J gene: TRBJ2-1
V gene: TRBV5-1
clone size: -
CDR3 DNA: TGCGCCAGCAGCTTGGAGGGGGAGCAGTTCTTC
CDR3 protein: CASSLEGEQFF

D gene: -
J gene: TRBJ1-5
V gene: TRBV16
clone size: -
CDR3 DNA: TGTGCCAGCAGCCAATGGGGCGGGGCGGTCAATCAGCCCCAGCATTTT
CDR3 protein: CASSQWGGAVNQPQHF

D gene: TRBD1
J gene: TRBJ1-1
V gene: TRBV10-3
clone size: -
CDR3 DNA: TGTGCCATCAGCCCACAGGGGCCCACTGAAGCTTTCTTT
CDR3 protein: CAISPQGPTEAFF

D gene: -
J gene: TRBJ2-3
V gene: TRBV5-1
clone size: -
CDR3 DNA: TGCGCCAGCAGCCAGCGGCAGGGGAGCACAGATACGCAGTATTTT
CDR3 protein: CASSQRQGSTDTQYF